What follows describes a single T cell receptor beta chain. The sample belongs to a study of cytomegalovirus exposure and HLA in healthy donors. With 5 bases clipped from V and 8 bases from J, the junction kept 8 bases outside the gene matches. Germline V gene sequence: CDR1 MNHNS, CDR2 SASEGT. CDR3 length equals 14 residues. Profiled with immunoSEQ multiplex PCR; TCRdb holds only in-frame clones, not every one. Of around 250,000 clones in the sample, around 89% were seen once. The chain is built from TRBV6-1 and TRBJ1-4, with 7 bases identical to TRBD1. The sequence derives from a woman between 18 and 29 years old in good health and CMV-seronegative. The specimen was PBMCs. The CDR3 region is CASSRQGSREKLFF. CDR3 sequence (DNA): TGTGCCAGCAGTAGACAGGGCTCAAGGGAAAAACTGTTTTTT.